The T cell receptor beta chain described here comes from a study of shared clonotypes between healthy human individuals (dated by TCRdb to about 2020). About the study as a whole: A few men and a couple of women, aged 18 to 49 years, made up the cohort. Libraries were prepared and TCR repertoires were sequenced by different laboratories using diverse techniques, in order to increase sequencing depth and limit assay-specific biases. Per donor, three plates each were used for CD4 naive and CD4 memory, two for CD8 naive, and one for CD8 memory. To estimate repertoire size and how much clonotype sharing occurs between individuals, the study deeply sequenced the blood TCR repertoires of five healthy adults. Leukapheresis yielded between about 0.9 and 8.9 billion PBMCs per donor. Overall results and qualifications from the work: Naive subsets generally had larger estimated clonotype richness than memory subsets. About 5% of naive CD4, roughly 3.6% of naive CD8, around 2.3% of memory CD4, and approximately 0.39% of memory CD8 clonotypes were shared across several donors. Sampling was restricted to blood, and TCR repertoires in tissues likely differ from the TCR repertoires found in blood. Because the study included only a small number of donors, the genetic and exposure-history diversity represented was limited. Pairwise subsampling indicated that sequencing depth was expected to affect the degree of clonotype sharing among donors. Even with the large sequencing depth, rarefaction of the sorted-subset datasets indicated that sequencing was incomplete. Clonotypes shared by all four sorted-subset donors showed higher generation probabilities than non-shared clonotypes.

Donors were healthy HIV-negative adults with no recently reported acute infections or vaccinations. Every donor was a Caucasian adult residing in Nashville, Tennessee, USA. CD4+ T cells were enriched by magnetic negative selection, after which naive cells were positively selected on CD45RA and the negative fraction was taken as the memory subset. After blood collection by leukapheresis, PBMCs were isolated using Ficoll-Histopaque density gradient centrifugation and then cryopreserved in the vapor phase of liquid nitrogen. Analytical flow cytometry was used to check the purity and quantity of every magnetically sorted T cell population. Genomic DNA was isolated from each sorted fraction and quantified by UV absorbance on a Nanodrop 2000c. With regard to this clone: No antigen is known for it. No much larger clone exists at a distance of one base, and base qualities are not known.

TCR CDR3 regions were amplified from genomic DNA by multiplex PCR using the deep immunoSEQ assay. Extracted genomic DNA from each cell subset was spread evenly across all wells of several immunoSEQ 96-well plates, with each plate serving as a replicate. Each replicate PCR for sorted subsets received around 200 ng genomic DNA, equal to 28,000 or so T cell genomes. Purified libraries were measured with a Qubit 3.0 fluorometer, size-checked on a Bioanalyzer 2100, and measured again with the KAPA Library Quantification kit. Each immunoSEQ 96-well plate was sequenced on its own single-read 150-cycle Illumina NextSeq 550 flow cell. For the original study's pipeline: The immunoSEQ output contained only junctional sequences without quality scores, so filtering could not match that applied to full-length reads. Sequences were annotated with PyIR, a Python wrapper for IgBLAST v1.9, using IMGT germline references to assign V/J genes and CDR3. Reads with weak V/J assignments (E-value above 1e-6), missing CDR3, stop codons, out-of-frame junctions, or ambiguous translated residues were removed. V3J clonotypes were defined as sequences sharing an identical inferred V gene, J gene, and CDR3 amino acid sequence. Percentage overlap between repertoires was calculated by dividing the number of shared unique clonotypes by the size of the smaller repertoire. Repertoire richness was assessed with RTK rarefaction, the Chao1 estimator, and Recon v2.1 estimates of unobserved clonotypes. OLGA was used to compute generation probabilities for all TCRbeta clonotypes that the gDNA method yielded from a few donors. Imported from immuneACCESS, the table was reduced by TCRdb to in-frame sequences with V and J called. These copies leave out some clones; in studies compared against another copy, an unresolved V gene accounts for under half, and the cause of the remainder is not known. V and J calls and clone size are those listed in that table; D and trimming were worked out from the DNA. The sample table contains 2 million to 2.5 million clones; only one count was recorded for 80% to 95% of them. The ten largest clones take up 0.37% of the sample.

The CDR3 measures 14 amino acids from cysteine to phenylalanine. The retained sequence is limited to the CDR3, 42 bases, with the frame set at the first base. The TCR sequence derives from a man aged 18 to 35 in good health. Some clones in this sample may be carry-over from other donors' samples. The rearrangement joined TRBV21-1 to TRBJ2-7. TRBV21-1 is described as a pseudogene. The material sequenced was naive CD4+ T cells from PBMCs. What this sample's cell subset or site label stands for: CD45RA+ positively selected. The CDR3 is CASLRAPGQDEQYF. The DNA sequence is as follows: TGTGCCAGCCTCCGGGCACCCGGCCAGGACGAGCAGTACTTC.